The entry below describes one T cell receptor beta chain. This clonotype showed up many times. Its antigen remains unidentified. No much larger clone exists at a distance of one base, and base qualities are not known. The library was generated by RT-PCR. TCRdb shows the sequencer as Illumina HiSeq 2500. Using fastp trimming at Q25 and MiXCR clonotype assembly, TCRdb reanalyzed the public sequencing data and kept in-frame beta chains. Merged by CDR3 protein, the rows form single entries marked with the most common genes and DNA. The sample table lists under 550,000 distinct CDR3 sequences, 7.6% of them with a count of one. The top ten clones comprise under 15% of the sample. The germline V gene yields SGHTA for CDR1 and FQGNSA for CDR2. V loses 5 bases of germline sequence and J loses 2 bases, and the interval between the two ends is 10 bases. Spanning cysteine to phenylalanine, the CDR3 consists of 13 amino acids. Only the CDR3 part of the read is kept: 39 bases, read in frame from the first base.

This sample is drawn from a study of response to subunit inactivated influenza vaccine (dated by TCRdb to the late 2010s). Concerning the study at large: The study used deep quantitative T cell receptor repertoire profiling to track responses to a trivalent subunit inactivated influenza vaccine. Overall study outcomes, separate from this receptor: According to the authors, only a limited number of new T cells may be recruited by each seasonal influenza vaccination.

The sequence derives from a man aged 50-75 years who received an inactivated influenza vaccine. Donor details come from another sample of the same person, matched by shared clones. This receptor chain uses TRBV7-2 and TRBJ2-7; the D gene is perhaps TRBD1 or TRBD2, each of them matching over 5 bases. The sequenced sample was PBMCs from blood, obtained around 25 months after vaccination. The bases are TGTGCCAGCAGCCGGGACCTAGCCTACGAGCAGTACTTC. This translates into CASSRDLAYEQYF.